This T cell receptor (beta chain) was recovered during a study of blood T cell repertoires in COVID-19. Per the original methods: It was from reference gene primer amplification that nucleated cell counts were estimated. Profiled with immunoSEQ multiplex PCR; TCRdb holds only in-frame clones, not every one. V and J calls and clone size are as listed in that table; D and trimming were resolved from the DNA. This table holds some 290,000 clones, approximately 87% found once. Germline V lookup: CDR1 MNHEY, CDR2 SMNVEV (reference sequence). CDR3 length: 18 residues. The junction had 7 bases not matched to a gene; V was cut back by 2 bases and J by 6 bases.

The chain couples TRBV27 to TRBJ2-2, with 15 bases aligning to TRBD2. The sequence was collected from a man aged 55 to 69 who had recovered from COVID-19. The sample comprised peripheral blood. CDR3 protein: CASSLRGTSGRHAGELFF. CDR3 DNA: TGTGCCAGCAGTTTACGCGGGACTAGCGGGAGGCACGCCGGGGAGCTGTTTTTT.